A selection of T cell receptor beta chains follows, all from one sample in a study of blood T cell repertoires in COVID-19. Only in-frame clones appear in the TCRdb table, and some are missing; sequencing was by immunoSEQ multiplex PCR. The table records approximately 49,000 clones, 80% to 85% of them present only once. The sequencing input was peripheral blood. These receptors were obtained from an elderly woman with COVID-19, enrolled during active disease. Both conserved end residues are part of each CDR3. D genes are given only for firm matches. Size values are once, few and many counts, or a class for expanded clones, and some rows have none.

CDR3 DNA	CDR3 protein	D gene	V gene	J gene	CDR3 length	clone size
TGTGCCAGCTCACGCCAGGATGAGCAGTTCTTC	CASSRQDEQFF	.	TRBV18	TRBJ2-1	11	.
TGTGCCAGCAAAATGGGACTGTACGGGGAGCTGTTTTTT	CASKMGLYGELFF	.	TRBV28	TRBJ2-2	13	.
TGTGCCAGCAGCTTATCAGGGGCAGGGGCCAACGTCCTGACTTTC	CASSLSGAGANVLTF	.	TRBV11-3	TRBJ2-6	15	.
TGTGCCAGCAGCCCGACTAGCACGAACACCGGGGAGCTGTTTTTT	CASSPTSTNTGELFF	TRBD2	TRBV6-4	TRBJ2-2	15	.
TGTGCCTGGAGGGACAATCAAGAGACCCAGTACTTC	CAWRDNQETQYF	.	TRBV30	TRBJ2-5	12	.
TGTGCCAGCAGCGTAGGGTTTCTAGCGGGAATTATCAATGAGCAGTTCTTC	CASSVGFLAGIINEQFF	TRBD2	TRBV9	TRBJ2-1	17	once
TGTGCCAGCAGCCAAGATGGCGGGAGGGCCTACGAGCAGTACTTC	CASSQDGGRAYEQYF	TRBD2	TRBV14	TRBJ2-7	15	.
TGTGCCAGCAGTATACGTCGGTTGAACACTGAAGCTTTCTTT	CASSIRRLNTEAFF	.	TRBV28	TRBJ1-1	14	.
TGTGCCAGCAGCCCAAGGACAGGGATTAATGAAAAACTGTTTTTT	CASSPRTGINEKLFF	TRBD1	TRBV7-8	TRBJ1-4	15	.
TGTGCCAGCAGGGGGCCAGAAAATAATTCACCCCTCCACTTT	CASRGPENNSPLHF	.	TRBV27	TRBJ1-6	14	.
TGTGCCAGCTCACCCCGGGAGGCTTGGAGCAATCAGCCCCAGCATTTT	CASSPREAWSNQPQHF	.	TRBV18	TRBJ1-5	16	.
TGTGCCAGCTCCGGACCGGCGGGAAGCTACGAGCAGTACTTC	CASSGPAGSYEQYF	.	TRBV18	TRBJ2-7	14	.
TGTGCCAGCAGCCCGAACCCAGGGGCTGGCGGGGAGCTGTTTTTT	CASSPNPGAGGELFF	.	TRBV7-2	TRBJ2-2	15	.
TGTGCCAGCAGTCTCAGCAGGGGGCGCAGGTATGGCTACACCTTC	CASSLSRGRRYGYTF	TRBD1	TRBV7-9	TRBJ1-2	15	.
TGCGCCAGCAGATCGGGACTAGGGGGCACAGATACGCAGTATTTT	CASRSGLGGTDTQYF	TRBD2	TRBV5-1	TRBJ2-3	15	.
TGCAGCGCGGCGGACAGGGAGGGTTCACCCCTCCACTTT	CSAADREGSPLHF	TRBD1	TRBV29-1	TRBJ1-6	13	.
TGCGCCAGCAGCCCCTGGGCAGCGGGGGATGATGAGCAGTTCTTC	CASSPWAAGDDEQFF	TRBD2	TRBV5-1	TRBJ2-1	15	.
TGTGCCAGCTCACCATTAGGCGGGACCCAGCGGGATGAGCAGTTCTTC	CASSPLGGTQRDEQFF	.	TRBV18	TRBJ2-1	16	once
TGTGCCAGCAGCACTCCCCCAGCGAGCTCCTACAATGAGCAGTTCTTC	CASSTPPASSYNEQFF	.	TRBV2	TRBJ2-1	16	few
TGCGCCAGCAGCTTGGGTAGCTTGCAAGAGACCCAGTACTTC	CASSLGSLQETQYF	.	TRBV5-1	TRBJ2-5	14	once
TGTGCCAGCAACCGCCCGAGGGGGCGCGAGACTAATGAAAAACTGTTTTTT	CASNRPRGRETNEKLFF	TRBD1	TRBV7-9	TRBJ1-4	17	.
TGTGCCAGCAGCTCCTCGTGGAGCGGGTACAATGAGCAGTTCTTC	CASSSSWSGYNEQFF	.	TRBV7-2	TRBJ2-1	15	.
TGTGCCAGCAGCTTAGTGGGGCTAGCGGGAGAAACGGGGGAGCTGTTTTTT	CASSLVGLAGETGELFF	TRBD2	TRBV7-9	TRBJ2-2	17	.
TGTGCCAGCAGCGACCCCGGGCCTAGCGGGAGGGCCTACGAGCAGTACTTC	CASSDPGPSGRAYEQYF	TRBD2	TRBV3-1/TRBV3-2	TRBJ2-7	17	.
TGTGCCAGCAGTCTACAAACAGGGGGCATATACAATGAGCAGTTCTTC	CASSLQTGGIYNEQFF	TRBD1	TRBV7-9	TRBJ2-1	16	.
TGTGCCAGCAGCGACCGCCCCCTAGCGGGAAGCACAGATACGCAGTATTTT	CASSDRPLAGSTDTQYF	TRBD2	TRBV9	TRBJ2-3	17	.
TGTGCCAGCAAACTAACAGGGGGCGACTACAATGAGCAGTTCTTC	CASKLTGGDYNEQFF	TRBD1	TRBV28	TRBJ2-1	15	.
TGTGCCAGTAGTAAGGGGACTGCCTACTACGAGCAGTACTTC	CASSKGTAYYEQYF	.	TRBV19	TRBJ2-7	14	once
TGCAGCGTTGGGGAGGGGAATCAGCCCCAGCATTTT	CSVGEGNQPQHF	.	TRBV29-1	TRBJ1-5	12	.
TGCAGCGTTGACGGACAGGGGTCTGGCTACACCTTC	CSVDGQGSGYTF	TRBD1	TRBV29-1	TRBJ1-2	12	.
TGTGCCAGCAGCTTTGGCAGCGGGGGGGGGAATGAGCAGTTCTTC	CASSFGSGGGNEQFF	TRBD2	TRBV7-6	TRBJ2-1	15	.
TGTGCCAGCTCACCACTCAGGGGGAACACCGGGGAGCTGTTTTTT	CASSPLRGNTGELFF	.	TRBV18	TRBJ2-2	15	.
TGTGCCAGCAGCACCGCCCGGGACTCCTACAATGAGCAGTTCTTC	CASSTARDSYNEQFF	.	TRBV9	TRBJ2-1	15	.
TGTGCCAGTACCCGCTCCGGGACTAGGTCCTACAATGAGCAGTTCTTC	CASTRSGTRSYNEQFF	TRBD2	TRBV19	TRBJ2-1	16	.
TGTGCCAGCAGCCCACTAGCGGGGTCTCTCGAGCAGTACTTC	CASSPLAGSLEQYF	TRBD2	TRBV6-2/TRBV6-3	TRBJ2-7	14	.
TGTGCCAGTCGGGGACAGGGCTTCTATGGCTACACCTTC	CASRGQGFYGYTF	TRBD1	TRBV7-9	TRBJ1-2	13	.
TGTGCCTGGAATTGGGCAAACGGGGAGCTGTTTTTT	CAWNWANGELFF	.	TRBV30	TRBJ2-2	12	.
TGTGCCAGCAATTCCCGGGGTGAAGCTTTCTTT	CASNSRGEAFF	.	TRBV2	TRBJ1-1	11	.
TGTGCCAGCAGTGAAGATGGGACTAGCGGCTACAATGAGCAGTTCTTC	CASSEDGTSGYNEQFF	TRBD2	TRBV6-4	TRBJ2-1	16	.
TGTGCCAGCAACCAGGGGGTTACTACCGGGGAGCTGTTTTTT	CASNQGVTTGELFF	TRBD1	TRBV28	TRBJ2-2	14	.
TGTGCCAGCAGCTTAGATAGCGGGGGACCGTTCTACAATGAGCAGTTCTTC	CASSLDSGGPFYNEQFF	TRBD2	TRBV11-2	TRBJ2-1	17	.
TGTGCCACCAGTGATTTTAGCAGGGGCCAAGAGACCCAGTACTTC	CATSDFSRGQETQYF	.	TRBV24-1	TRBJ2-5	15	.
TGTGCCAGCTCACCACGAGGTGGTAATGAGCAGTTCTTC	CASSPRGGNEQFF	.	TRBV18	TRBJ2-1	13	.
TGTGCCAGCAGTTTAGTGTTAGCGGGAGTATATTACAATGAGCAGTTCTTC	CASSLVLAGVYYNEQFF	TRBD2	TRBV28	TRBJ2-1	17	.
TGTGCCAGCAGCTTAGAAGGGACTAGCGGGAGGAATGAGCAGTTCTTC	CASSLEGTSGRNEQFF	TRBD2	TRBV7-2	TRBJ2-1	16	.
TGTGCCAGCAGCTTGGGACACGATTCCTACGAGCAGTACTTC	CASSLGHDSYEQYF	.	TRBV5-4	TRBJ2-7	14	.
TGTGCCAGCAGCTTGGACACAGTTAGCAATCAGCCCCAGCATTTT	CASSLDTVSNQPQHF	.	TRBV5-8	TRBJ1-5	15	.
TGCAGCGTAGGGGACAGAGGGGAGACCCAGTACTTC	CSVGDRGETQYF	TRBD1	TRBV29-1	TRBJ2-5	12	.
TGCGCCAGCAGCTTGGGACAGCCTGCCCTAAACACCATATATTTT	CASSLGQPALNTIYF	.	TRBV5-1	TRBJ1-3	15	.
TGTGCCAGCAGCTTATACAGGGCGAACACCGGGGAGCTGTTTTTT	CASSLYRANTGELFF	.	TRBV7-9	TRBJ2-2	15	once
TGTGCCAGCAGCAAAGCTAACCGACTCCAAGAGACCCAGTACTTC	CASSKANRLQETQYF	.	TRBV21-1	TRBJ2-5	15	.
TGTGCCAGCAGCCCATACAGGGACAACACTGAAGCTTTCTTT	CASSPYRDNTEAFF	.	TRBV7-9	TRBJ1-1	14	.
TGTGCCAGCAGCGTAACAGGCCAAGCGGGAGGTTACACAGATACGCAGTATTTT	CASSVTGQAGGYTDTQYF	TRBD2	TRBV7-3	TRBJ2-3	18	.
TGTGCCAGCAGCTCAGACAGACAATCCTACGAGCAGTACTTC	CASSSDRQSYEQYF	.	TRBV7-2	TRBJ2-7	14	.
TGTGCCGGCAGTTACGGGACAGACTACGAGCAGTACTTC	CAGSYGTDYEQYF	TRBD1	TRBV6-5	TRBJ2-7	13	once